The entry below gives a single TCR beta chain sequence along with its context. The antigen is not known. Looked up from germline, CDR1 is PRHDT and CDR2 is FYEKMQ (reference sequence). This CDR3 is 17 amino acids long. J was trimmed by 0 bases and V by 4 bases; bases with no gene match: 10. TCRdb's table, derived via immunoSEQ multiplex PCR, lists solely in-frame clones and lacks some. The sample includes more than 85,000 clones, 92% of them seen just once. The data are from a study of graft-versus-host responses after intestinal transplantation. This specimen consisted of unstimulated CD8+ T cells sorted from spleen or lymph node cells, obtained before transplant. This chain joins TRBV13 and TRBJ2-3; 7 bases line up with TRBD2. The source of this sequence is a human donor who was the organ donor for an intestinal transplant. The DNA for the CDR3 is TGTGCCAGCAGCTCCCCGGGGCGGGACTACAGCACAGATACGCAGTATTTT. Amino acid sequence: CASSSPGRDYSTDTQYF.